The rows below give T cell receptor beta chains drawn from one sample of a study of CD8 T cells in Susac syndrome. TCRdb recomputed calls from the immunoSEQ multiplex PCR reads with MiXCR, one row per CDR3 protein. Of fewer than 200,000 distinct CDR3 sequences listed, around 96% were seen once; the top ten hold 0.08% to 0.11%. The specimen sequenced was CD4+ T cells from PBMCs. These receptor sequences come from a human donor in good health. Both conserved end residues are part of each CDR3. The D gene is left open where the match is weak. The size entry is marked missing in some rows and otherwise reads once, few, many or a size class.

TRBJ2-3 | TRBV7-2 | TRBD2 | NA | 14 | CASSPGTTSDTQYF | TGTGCCAGCAGCCCCGGGACTACCAGCGATACGCAGTATTTT
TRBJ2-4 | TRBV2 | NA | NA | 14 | CASSPREAKNIQYF | TGTGCCAGCAGCCCTAGGGAAGCCAAAAACATTCAGTACTTC
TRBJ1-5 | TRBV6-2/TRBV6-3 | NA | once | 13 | CASSLRWQQPQHF | TGTGCCAGCAGTTTGAGGTGGCAACAGCCCCAGCATTTT
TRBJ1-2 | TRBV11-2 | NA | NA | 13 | CASSFSRDYGYTF | TGTGCCAGCAGCTTCTCCAGGGACTATGGCTACACCTTC
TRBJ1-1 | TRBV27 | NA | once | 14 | CASPRWGVNTEAFF | TGTGCCAGCCCTAGGTGGGGCGTGAACACTGAAGCTTTCTTT
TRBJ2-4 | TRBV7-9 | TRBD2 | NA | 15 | CASSSLAGAKNIQYF | TGTGCCAGCAGCTCCTTAGCGGGAGCCAAAAACATTCAGTACTTC
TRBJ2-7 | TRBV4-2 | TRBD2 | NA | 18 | CASSLASGTSGSVYEQYF | TGTGCCAGCAGCCTTGCATCCGGGACTAGCGGGAGCGTCTACGAGCAGTACTTC
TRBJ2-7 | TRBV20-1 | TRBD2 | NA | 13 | CSARAGGPHEQYF | TGCAGTGCTAGAGCGGGAGGGCCCCACGAGCAGTACTTC
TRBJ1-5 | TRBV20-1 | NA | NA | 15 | CSARPGGNSNQPQHF | TGCAGTGCTAGGCCCGGGGGGAATAGCAATCAGCCCCAGCATTTT
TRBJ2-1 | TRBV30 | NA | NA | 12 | CAWGPLGGEQFF | TGTGCCTGGGGGCCCCTGGGGGGTGAGCAGTTCTTC
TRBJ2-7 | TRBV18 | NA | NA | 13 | CASSPNRDDEQYF | TGTGCCAGCTCACCGAACAGGGACGACGAGCAGTACTTC
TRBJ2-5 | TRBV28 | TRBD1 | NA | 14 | CASSRTGGPETQYF | TGTGCCAGCAGTCGGACAGGGGGTCCCGAGACCCAGTACTTC
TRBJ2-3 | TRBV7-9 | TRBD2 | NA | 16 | CASSFLSGRASDTQYF | TGTGCCAGCAGCTTCCTTAGCGGGAGGGCCTCAGATACGCAGTATTTT
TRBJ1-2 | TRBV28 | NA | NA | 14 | CASFKAGLLYGYTF | TGTGCAAGCTTCAAGGCAGGACTACTCTATGGCTACACCTTC
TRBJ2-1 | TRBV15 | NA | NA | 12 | CATSIQRYEQFF | TGTGCCACCAGCATACAGCGCTATGAGCAGTTCTTC
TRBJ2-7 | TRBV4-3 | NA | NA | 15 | CASSQEQATSYEQYF | TGCGCCAGCAGCCAAGAACAGGCCACCTCCTACGAGCAGTACTTC
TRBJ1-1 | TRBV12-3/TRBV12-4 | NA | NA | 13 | CASIRAWRTEAFF | TGTGCCAGTATAAGAGCATGGCGCACTGAAGCTTTCTTT
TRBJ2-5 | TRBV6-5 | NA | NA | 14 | CASSYTSTGETQYF | TGTGCCAGCAGTTACACGAGTACCGGAGAGACCCAGTACTTC
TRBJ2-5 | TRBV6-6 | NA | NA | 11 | CASGGVETQYF | TGTGCCAGCGGCGGAGTTGAGACCCAGTACTTC
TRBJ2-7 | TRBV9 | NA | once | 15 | CASIPLGPHSYEQYF | TGTGCCAGCATCCCTCTAGGACCACACTCCTACGAGCAGTACTTC
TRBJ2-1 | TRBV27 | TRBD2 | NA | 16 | CASSLRLAGVHNEQFF | TGTGCCAGCAGTCTCCGACTAGCGGGAGTACACAATGAGCAGTTCTTC
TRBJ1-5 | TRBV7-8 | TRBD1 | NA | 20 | CASSPKRDRGRALAGQPQHF | TGTGCCAGCAGCCCCAAGAGGGACAGGGGGCGGGCGTTGGCTGGCCAGCCCCAGCATTTT
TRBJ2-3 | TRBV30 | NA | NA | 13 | CAWSERTTDTQYF | TGTGCCTGGAGCGAAAGGACCACAGATACGCAGTATTTT
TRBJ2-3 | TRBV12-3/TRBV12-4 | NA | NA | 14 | CASSLPDSTDTQYF | TGTGCCAGCAGTTTACCTGACAGCACAGATACGCAGTATTTT
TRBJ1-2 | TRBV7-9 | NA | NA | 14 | CASSFDRANYGYTF | TGTGCCAGCAGCTTTGACAGAGCTAACTATGGCTACACCTTC
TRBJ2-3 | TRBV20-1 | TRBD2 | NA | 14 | CSASDSGSLDTQYF | TGCAGTGCTAGTGATAGCGGGAGTCTAGATACGCAGTATTTT
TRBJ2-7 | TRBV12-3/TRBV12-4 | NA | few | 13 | CASSSGISYEQYF | TGTGCCAGCAGTTCCGGGATCTCCTACGAGCAGTACTTC
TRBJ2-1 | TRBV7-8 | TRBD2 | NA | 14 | CASSLSGLAGEQFF | TGTGCCAGCAGCTTAAGCGGACTAGCGGGGGAGCAGTTCTTC
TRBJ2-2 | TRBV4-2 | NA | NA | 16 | CASSQGGQGGIGELFF | TGTGCCAGCAGCCAAGGGGGGCAGGGAGGTATCGGGGAGCTGTTTTTT
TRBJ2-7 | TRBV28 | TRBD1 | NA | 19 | CASSSPGQGFRGTNYEQYF | TGTGCCAGCAGTTCTCCGGGACAGGGTTTTCGCGGGACGAACTACGAGCAGTACTTC
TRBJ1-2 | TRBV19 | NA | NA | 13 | CASSATDPRSYTF | TGTGCCAGTAGTGCGACCGACCCCAGAAGCTACACCTTC
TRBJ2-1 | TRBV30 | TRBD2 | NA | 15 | CAWRTSGKVRNEQFF | TGTGCCTGGCGAACTAGCGGAAAAGTTCGCAATGAGCAGTTCTTC
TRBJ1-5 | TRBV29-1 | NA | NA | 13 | CSVSGNSNQPQHF | TGCAGCGTTTCGGGGAATAGCAATCAGCCCCAGCATTTT
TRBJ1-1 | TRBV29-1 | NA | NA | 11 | CSVGSYTEAFF | TGCAGCGTTGGGTCTTACACTGAAGCTTTCTTT
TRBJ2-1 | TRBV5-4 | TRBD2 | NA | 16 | CASSFGGLADYNEQFF | TGTGCCAGCAGCTTCGGTGGACTAGCAGACTACAATGAGCAGTTCTTC
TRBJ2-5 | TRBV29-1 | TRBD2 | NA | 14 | CSVHLAVTQETQYF | TGCAGCGTCCACCTAGCGGTTACCCAAGAGACCCAGTACTTC
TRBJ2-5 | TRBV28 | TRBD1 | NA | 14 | CASSNRDREATQYF | TGTGCCAGCAGTAACCGGGACAGGGAGGCGACCCAGTACTTC
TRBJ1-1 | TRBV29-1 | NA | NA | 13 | CSVQGHSLAEAFF | TGCAGCGTTCAGGGCCATTCGCTCGCTGAAGCTTTCTTT
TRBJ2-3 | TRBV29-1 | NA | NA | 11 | CSVGAGTTQYF | TGCAGCGTCGGGGCCGGGACTACGCAGTATTTT
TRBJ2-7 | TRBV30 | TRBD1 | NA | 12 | CAWSIDRGEQYF | TGTGCCTGGAGTATTGACAGGGGCGAGCAGTACTTC
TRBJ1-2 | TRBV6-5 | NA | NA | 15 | CASSYLGPDGYGYTF | TGTGCCAGCAGTTACCTAGGGCCCGACGGGTATGGCTACACCTTC
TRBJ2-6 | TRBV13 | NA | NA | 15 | CASTRDTSGANVLTF | TGTGCCAGCACCCGGGACACATCTGGGGCCAACGTCCTGACTTTC
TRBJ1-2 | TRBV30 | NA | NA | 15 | CAWSNPSVAPYGYTF | TGTGCCTGGAGCAATCCGTCTGTGGCCCCCTATGGCTACACCTTC
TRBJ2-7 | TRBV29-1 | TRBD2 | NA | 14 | CSALPGGLGYEQYF | TGCAGCGCGCTCCCGGGAGGTTTAGGCTACGAGCAGTACTTC
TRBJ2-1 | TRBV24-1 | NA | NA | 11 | CATSKVNEQFF | TGTGCCACCTCTAAGGTGAATGAGCAGTTCTTC